This entry lists 6 T cell receptor beta chains sequenced from one sample in a study of cytomegalovirus exposure and HLA in healthy donors. TCRdb keeps only in-frame clones here, not all; method: immunoSEQ multiplex PCR. Here the sample spans 150,000 or so clones, just under 85% being singletons. The source material was PBMCs. The receptors shown here come from a man aged 25 to 40 in good health and CMV-seropositive.

This clone showed up just a few times. The CDR3: CASSPWGSSYEQYF. CDR3 DNA: TGTGCCAGCAGCCCCTGGGGCTCCTCCTACGAGCAGTACTTC. V usage is TRBV9 and J usage is TRBJ2-7; possibly TRBD1 for D (5 bases). The germline CDR1 and CDR2 sequences are SGDLS and YYNGEE. The CDR3 covers 14 residues. The V and J ends lost 4 bases and 0 bases respectively, with 11 bases between them.

The J gene is TRBJ2-1, the V gene TRBV7-6; 12 positions agree with TRBD2. The V and J ends lost 7 bases and 2 bases, in that order; junction bases with no gene match: 3. Germline lookup yields CDR1 SGHVS and CDR2 FNYEAQ. The CDR3 sequence is 15 residues long. The CDR3 region has the DNA TGTGCCAGCACCCCTAGCGGGGGGGCCTACAATGAGCAGTTCTTC. It translates to CASTPSGGAYNEQFF.

This clone was found a few times. CDR3 in amino acids: CASSPVPGVNQPQHF. The DNA of the CDR3 is TGTGCCAGCAGCCCAGTCCCAGGGGTCAATCAGCCCCAGCATTTT. The chain uses TRBV7-6 and TRBJ1-5, with D perhaps matching TRBD1 (6 bases). This CDR3 region has 15 residues. V was pared by 5 bases and J by 3 bases, with 14 bases between. Germline-derived CDR1 and CDR2 are SGHVS and FNYEAQ.

The chain links TRBV25-1 to TRBJ2-5, with D possibly TRBD2 on 6 matching bases. The length of the CDR3 is 13 residues. Trimming took off 2 bases at V and 5 bases at J, with 9 bases between the two ends. Germline CDR1 MGHDK, CDR2 SYGVNS. CDR3 region: CASSEGGIETQYF. CDR3 DNA sequence: TGTGCCAGCAGTGAAGGAGGGATCGAGACCCAGTACTTC.

The gene calls are TRBV7-8 and TRBJ1-5, with D unclear. Germline-derived CDR1 and CDR2 are SGHVS and FQNEAQ. V shed 1 base and J shed 2 bases, with 21 bases lying between them. The CDR3 length is 19 residues. In DNA form, the CDR3 reads TGTGCCAGCAGCTTAGTCAGTAGGTCATCTCCCCTAGGCAATCAGCCCCAGCATTTT. Translating gives CASSLVSRSSPLGNQPQHF. The full variable domain, its missing parts supplied by reference TRBV7-8 and TRBJ1-5, is GAGVSQSPRYKVAKRGQDVALRCDPISGHVSLFWYQQALGQGPEFLTYFQNEAQLDKSGLPSDRFFAERPEGSVSTLKIQRTQQEDSAVYLCASSLVSRSSPLGNQPQHFGDGTRLSIL.

The gene calls are TRBV5-1 and TRBJ1-1; D gene uncertain. Germline V CDR1 and CDR2: SGHRS, YFSETQ. V lost 5 bases and J lost 1, with 6 bases in between. This CDR3 comprises 12 residues. CDR3 DNA: TGCGCCAGCAGTTCAGGGAACACTGAAGCTTTCTTT. Translation: CASSSGNTEAFF.